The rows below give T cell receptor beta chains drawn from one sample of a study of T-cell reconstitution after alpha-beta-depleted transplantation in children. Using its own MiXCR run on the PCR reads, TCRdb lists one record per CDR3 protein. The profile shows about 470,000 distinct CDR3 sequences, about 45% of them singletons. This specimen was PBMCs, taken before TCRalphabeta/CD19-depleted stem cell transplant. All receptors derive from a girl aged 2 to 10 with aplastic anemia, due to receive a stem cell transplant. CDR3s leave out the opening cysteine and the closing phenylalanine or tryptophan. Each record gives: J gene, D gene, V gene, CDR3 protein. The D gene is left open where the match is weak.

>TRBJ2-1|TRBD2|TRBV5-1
ASSRPASGSSYNEQF
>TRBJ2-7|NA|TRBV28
ASSHRGRRGSYEQY
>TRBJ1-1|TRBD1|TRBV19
ASSPTLDRGFTNTEAF
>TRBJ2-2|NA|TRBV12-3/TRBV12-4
ASSFGREGELF
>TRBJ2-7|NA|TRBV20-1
SASSPASYEQY
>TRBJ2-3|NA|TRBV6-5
ASSLYSLPGTDTQY
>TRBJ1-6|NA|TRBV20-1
SAPGGGYSPLH
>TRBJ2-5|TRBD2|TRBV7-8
ASSPSGGASETQY
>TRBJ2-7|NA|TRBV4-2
ASSYGAPSYEQY
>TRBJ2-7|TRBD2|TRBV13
ASSSGGLVPYEQY
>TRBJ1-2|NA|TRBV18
ASSPGDSSYGYT
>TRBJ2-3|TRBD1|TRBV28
ASSLKTGGTDTQY
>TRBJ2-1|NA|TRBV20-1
SARPAAASSYNEQF
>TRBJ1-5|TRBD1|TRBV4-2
ASSQDAGTGGYSNQPQH
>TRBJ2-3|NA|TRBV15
ATSRHTDTQY
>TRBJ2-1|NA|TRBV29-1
SVLGGQGAKYNEQF
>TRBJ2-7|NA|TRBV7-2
ASSPAGQSYYEQY
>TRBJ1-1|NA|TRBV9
ASSLTARGNTEAF
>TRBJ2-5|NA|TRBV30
AWTLPGEGGTQY
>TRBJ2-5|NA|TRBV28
ASTPMIIPSQETQY
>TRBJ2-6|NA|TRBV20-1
SARAGSGANVLT
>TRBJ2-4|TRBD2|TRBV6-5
ASSLSVGTNQNIQY
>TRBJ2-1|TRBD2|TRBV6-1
ASRATSGRPSSYNEQF
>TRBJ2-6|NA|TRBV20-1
SASSGSGANVLT
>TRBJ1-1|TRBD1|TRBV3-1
AVTRGSETEAF
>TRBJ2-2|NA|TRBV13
ASSTAAGELF
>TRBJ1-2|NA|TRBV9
ASSVGGSYGYT
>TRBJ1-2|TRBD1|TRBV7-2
ASSVSGTGTGYT
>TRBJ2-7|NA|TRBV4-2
ASSEAENHEQY
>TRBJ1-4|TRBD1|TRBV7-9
ASSATGTTNEKLF
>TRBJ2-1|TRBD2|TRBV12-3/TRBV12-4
ASRPAAGAPDNEQF
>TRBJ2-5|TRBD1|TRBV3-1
ASSPRTGYGETQY